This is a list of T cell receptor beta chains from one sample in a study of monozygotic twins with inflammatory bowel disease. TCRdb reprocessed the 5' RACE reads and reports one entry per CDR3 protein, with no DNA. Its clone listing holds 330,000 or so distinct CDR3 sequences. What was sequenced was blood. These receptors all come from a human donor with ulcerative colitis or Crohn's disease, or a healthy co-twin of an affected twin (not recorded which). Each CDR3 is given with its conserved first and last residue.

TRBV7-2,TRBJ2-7,CASKKTSGGAYEQYF
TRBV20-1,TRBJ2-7,CSASVVGLRLDF
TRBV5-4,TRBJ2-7,CASSIQGQPSYEQYF
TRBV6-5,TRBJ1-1,CASSYGTGERDTEAFF
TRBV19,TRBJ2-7,CASRLFGGQGHEQYF
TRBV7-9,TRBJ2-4,CASSNQTKNIQYF
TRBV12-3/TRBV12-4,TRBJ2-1,CASSRGAGHEQFF
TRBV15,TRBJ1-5,CATSRDYGTRQPQHF
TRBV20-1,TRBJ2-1,CSAHRGPTAEQFF
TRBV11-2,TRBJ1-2,CASSPLRELIYGYTF
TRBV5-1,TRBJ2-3,CASSRVAGTTDTQYF
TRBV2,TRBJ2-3,CASSEALTTDTQYF
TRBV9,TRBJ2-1,CASSHSGAGGPSNEQFF
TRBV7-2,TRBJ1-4,CASSFSNEKLFF
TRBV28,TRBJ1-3,CASSVYRADTIYF
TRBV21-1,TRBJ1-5,CASSKLDRDPCNQPQHF
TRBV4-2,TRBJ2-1,CASSQGFEGALSVNEQFF
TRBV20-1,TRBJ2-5,CSARVRLDGTQYF
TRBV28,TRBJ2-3,CASSRTGTGIFTTDTQYF
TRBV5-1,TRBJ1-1,CASSLRVEGNTEAFF
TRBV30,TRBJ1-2,CAWIWTGGSRGYTF
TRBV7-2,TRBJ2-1,CASSLSSGGVNEQFF
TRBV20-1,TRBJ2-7,CSARELAGGSSYEQYF
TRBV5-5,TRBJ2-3,CASSLERPGDTQYF
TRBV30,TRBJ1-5,CAWSPMAGSNQPQHF
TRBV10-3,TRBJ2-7,CAISESLESYEQYF
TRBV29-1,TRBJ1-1,CSVVRGRDRGTEAFF
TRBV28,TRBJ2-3,CASSLEDQTDTQYF
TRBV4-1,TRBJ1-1,CASSRWQGDTEAFF
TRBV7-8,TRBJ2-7,CASSSPGQGREQYF
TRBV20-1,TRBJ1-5,CSAPLGRGRRQPQHF
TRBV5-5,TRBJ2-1,CASSPLLAGLNEQFF
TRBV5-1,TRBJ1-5,CASSLASGVGQPQHF
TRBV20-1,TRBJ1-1,CSARDVRGRVWNTEAFF
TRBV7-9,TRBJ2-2,CASPSRDRVNTGELFF
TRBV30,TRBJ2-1,CAWLQWTGPNEQFF
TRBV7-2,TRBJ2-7,CASSLSHRRVPPYEQYF
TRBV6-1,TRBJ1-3,CASGQVHTIYF
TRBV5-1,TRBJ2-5,CASSLSGTEGETQYF
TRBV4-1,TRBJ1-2,CASSQGPGQRYGYTF
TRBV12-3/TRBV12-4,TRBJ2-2,CASRRTGETGELFF
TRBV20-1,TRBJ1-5,CSASRQSFYSNQPQHF
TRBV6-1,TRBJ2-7,CASSPRQGALNEQYF
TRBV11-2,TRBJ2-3,CASSRDSLHTDTQYF
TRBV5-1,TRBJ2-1,CASSLEAFGGSYNEQFF
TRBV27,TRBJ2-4,CASSSSTGYKNMQYF
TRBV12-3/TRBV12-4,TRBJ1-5,CASSPGGVQPQHF
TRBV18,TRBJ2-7,CASSSPGQGGEQYF
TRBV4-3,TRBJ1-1,CASSQQGRTEAFF
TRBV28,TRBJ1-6,CASRSRGRNSPLHF
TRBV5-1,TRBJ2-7,CASSLVGTGDDQYF
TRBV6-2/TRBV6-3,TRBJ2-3,CASRLGGTDTQYF
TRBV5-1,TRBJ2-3,CASSSGTRPDTQYF